This paragraph reports one T cell receptor beta chain. Its antigen is undetermined. The CDR3 is made up of 15 amino acids. V shed 4 bases and J shed 4 bases, with 17 bases lying between them. Germline assignment: CDR1 SGHRS and CDR2 YFSETQ. Primers included in the PCR were 60 Vbeta and 13 Jbeta primers. Sequencing used immunoSEQ multiplex PCR; TCRdb keeps in-frame clones, though not all of them. Here the sample spans 60,000 to 70,000 clones, 65% to 80% being singletons. The data stem from a study of cytomegalovirus exposure and HLA in healthy donors. General study points: Earlier analysis yielded a pattern in which most TCR beta V segments were productive about 87% or about 30% of the time. Later analysis identified several of the most significant clusters that appeared linked to common viral pathogens.

The receptor was derived from a woman aged 30 to 39 in good health and CMV-seronegative. The chain has TRBV5-1 and TRBJ1-1; perhaps TRBD1 as D (6 bases). Sequences were obtained from PBMCs. CDR3: CASSVVQGAGTEAFF. The CDR3 DNA reads as TGCGCCAGCAGCGTAGTACAGGGTGCGGGCACTGAAGCTTTCTTT. The whole variable domain, remainder taken from reference TRBV5-1 and TRBJ1-1, is KAGVTQTPRYLIKTRGQQVTLSCSPISGHRSVSWYQQTPGQGLQFLFEYFSETQRNKGNFPGRFSGRQFSNSRSEMNVSTLELGDSALYLCASSVVQGAGTEAFFGQGTRLTVV.